This T cell receptor beta chain was profiled in a study of cytomegalovirus exposure and HLA in healthy donors (TCRdb year 2017). Concerning the study at large: According to an earlier analysis of several hundred of the donors, some 180 million T cells yielded 117 million unique TCR beta sequences and more than 250 Gb of sequence data. Four or five DR-DQ haplotypes were handled as single units for association and clustering because linkage in the cohort was strong. Of the 300 to 400 genotyped donors, around 81% fell in the genetic ancestry cluster associated with self-reported Caucasian donors. To predict cytomegalovirus infection status, the study brought together high-throughput TCR immunosequencing, statistical association of individual TCRs with disease status, and machine learning. HLA typing included class I and class II loci at four-digit resolution. Every repertoire in the discovery cohort had been generated on one and the same sequencing platform. The study profiled the T cell repertoires of about 640 subjects by immunosequencing and related them to cytomegalovirus serostatus. A separate validation cohort of some 130 different subjects was used in addition to the approximately 610-subject first cohort. The study aimed to test whether cataloging public T cell receptors could reveal signatures of past pathogen exposure. Typing coverage differed by locus: A, B, C, DRB1 and DQB1 were typed in about 620-630 donors, DQA1 in about 500, DPA1 in some 570, and DPB1 in just under 490. A later analysis re-analyzed previously published TCR beta repertoires from 666 donors and added high-resolution HLA genotyping to study TCR occurrence patterns. Rather than using new phenotypic data, the later analysis identified candidate immune exposures from TCR beta sequences and from how often those sequences occurred across donors. Donor age, sex, ethnicity and CMV serostatus were compiled together with the repertoire data. Roughly 300 gigabases of sequencing data and approximately 91 million unique TCR sequences made up an early release that covered 500 to 650 HLA-typed donors. Among 398 genotyped donors of the cohort, an average of 235,054 unique TCR beta nucleotide sequences were sequenced per donor, around a sixth of them non-productive. Genome-wide SNP genotypes for about 55% of the 666 donors were used in a later genetic analysis, which treated that subset as a discovery cohort. An earlier analysis of approximately 640 of the donors applied high-throughput TCR beta sequencing to assess whether each TCR beta V gene segment acted as functional or pseudogenic. What the study reported, not specific to this receptor: Because the 87-base-pair reads could not distinguish some IMGT-functional V segments, including TRBV6-2 and TRBV6-3, those segments were excluded. A later analysis found that HLA-associated TCR beta chains were more clonally expanded and had lower generation probabilities than equally common non-associated chains. In a later genetic analysis, a missense DCLRE1C variant was associated with V-gene and J-gene trimming of TCR beta chains, and the association was replicated in an independent cohort. HLA typing was unavailable for some donors at each locus, so association tests used only the typed subset. According to a later analysis, TCR association rates differed among HLA loci, with DRB1 alleles showing the most associated TCRs and HLA-C alleles showing the fewest. According to the authors, the approach could potentially be generalized to other disease states and immunological phenotypes. The study gave a list of over 150 TCR beta chains associated with cytomegalovirus. The presence/absence analyses assumed that sequencing depth was roughly uniform across donors, and that assumption may not be true. According to a later analysis, parvovirus B19, influenza, CMV and Epstein-Barr virus appeared linked to several top co-occurrence clusters. While some public TCRs were present in many individuals, most TCR sequences turned up only very rarely across donors. A later analysis found that most CMV-associated TCR beta chains appeared HLA-restricted, with HLA associations seemingly driven largely by CMV exposure. The only immune exposure information available for the cohort was CMV serostatus. Correlated functional status among segregating V segments might be attributable to linkage disequilibrium, but an unknown experimental factor could not be ruled out. The classifier was reported to diagnose cytomegalovirus status with high specificity and sensitivity in both the original and validation cohorts. A cluster of highly shared sequence variants was judged likely to represent a technical artifact of the sequencing pipeline. A further reported finding was that TCR beta sequences accurately predicted the HLA-A and HLA-B alleles for most subjects in the first cohort. Fewer than 20 rarely observed V segments, including chromosome 9 orphons, were excluded from the earlier analysis of several hundred of the donors because counts were too low. An earlier analysis of approximately 530 of the donors showed that most TCR beta V segments appeared in productive rearrangements either about 87% or about 30% of the time, which broadly matched IMGT annotations. Only TCR beta chains were sequenced in this cohort, and the absence of alpha or paired-chain data limited detectable features. A few of the identified cytomegalovirus-associated TCR beta chains were confirmed in vitro to be specific for cytomegalovirus antigens. Assigning TCR associations to individual alleles was difficult when HLA alleles, especially DR and DQ, strongly co-occurred. According to a later genetic analysis, donors in an Asian-associated ancestry cluster had fewer N-insertions in productive TCRs than the approximately 610-donor mean. Specific HLA alleles were associated with more than 15,000 TCR beta sequences at a false discovery rate of 0.05 in a later analysis.

The library was prepared using the immunoSEQ multiplex PCR assay. The multiplex PCR relied on a mix of 60 forward primers for TCR Vbeta segments and 13 reverse primers for TCR Jbeta segments. The CDR3 region of rearranged TCR beta genes was amplified from genomic DNA with a multiplex PCR assay. On the Illumina HiSeq System, the amplified TCR beta libraries were sequenced as 87-base-pair reads. The paper's data handling went like this. A later analysis tallied roughly 76 million unique TCR beta chains across the 700 or so repertoires, and some 10 million of those chains were shared by two or more donors. A nearest-neighbor algorithm error-corrected the raw reads and collapsed the reads into unique sequences, merging closely related sequences to remove PCR and sequencing errors. CDR3 sequences were aligned to IMGT reference sequences to assign V, D and J gene segments. For a sequence to be retained, a match of at least six nucleotides was required to both a V gene segment and a J gene segment. Rearrangements were classified as productive when the CDR3 lacked stop codons and remained in frame with V and J, and all other rearrangements were classified as non-productive. CDR3 was defined by IMGT convention, running from the second conserved V-encoded cysteine to the conserved J-encoded phenylalanine. The earlier analysis of about 530 of the donors excluded any sequence lacking an unambiguous match to a single V gene segment. In an earlier analysis of a few hundred of the donors, V segments were called functional above 56.7% productive rearrangements and were called segregating when the between-donor standard deviation exceeded 5%. A statistical classification framework was built for diagnosing cytomegalovirus status from the catalog of TCR beta chain sequences. In a later analysis, TCR nucleotide sequences were compared against IMGT/GENE-DB human TR gene sequences so that V and J genes could be assigned. The TCRdist pipeline was used in a later analysis to assign CDR3 sequences and most-parsimonious VDJ recombination scenarios. In a later analysis, each TCR beta chain was defined by its CDR3 amino acid sequence together with its V-gene family, and reads without a unique V-gene family were excluded. As a way to deal with suspected cross-contamination and a sequencing artifact, a later analysis dropped 500 to 700 nucleotide sequences that were highly shared and had low generation probability. In a later analysis, a clonal expansion index for each public chain was calculated from normalized within-repertoire ranks of inferred template counts. In a later analysis, generation probabilities were computed with a VDJ recombination model fitted to out-of-frame rearrangements, and the resulting probabilities were checked against IGoR. A later analysis scored TCR-TCR, TCR-HLA and TCR-CMV co-occurrence with hypergeometric tests, applying a repertoire-size bias correction to TCR pairs. A later analysis estimated false discovery rates by permuting HLA or CMV assignments 20 times. In a later analysis, co-occurring TCRs were grouped using DBSCAN, with TCRdist sequence similarity added in when clustering inside HLA-allele-positive subsets. For co-occurrence clustering, repertoires with fewer than 30,000 or more than 120,000 public chains were excluded, along with five repertoires with anomalous nucleotide sharing. The table comes from immuneACCESS by way of TCRdb, which keeps in-frame sequences with V and J called. Part of the clones is missing from these tables; in studies checked, under half for an unresolved V gene and the rest for unknown reasons. V and J calls plus clone size are reproduced from that table; the DNA served to infer D and trimming. Present in this sample are over 95,000 clones, roughly 80% of which were seen just once. The ten largest clones capture approximately 2.5% of the sample.

In total, over 600 healthy bone marrow donors made up the cohort. At the time of sampling, every cohort member was nominally healthy, though immune exposures that went unrecorded were likely present. The donor was CMV seronegative and was included in the group of about 400 seronegative cohort members. A peripheral blood sample was provided by each donor, and peripheral blood mononuclear cells were used for TCR beta sequencing. Genomic DNA extraction from the blood cell samples was performed with the Qiagen DNeasy Blood Extraction Kit. Details on this clone: The antigen this receptor binds is unknown. No base quality information exists; no much larger clone differs at one position.

Sequences SGHRS (CDR1) and YFSETQ (CDR2) are obtained from the germline V gene. Unmatched junction bases come to 13, with V trimmed by 3 bases and J by 3 bases. Counted from cysteine to phenylalanine, this CDR3 has 17 amino acids. Solely the CDR3 DNA is kept, with 51 bases framed from the first base. This receptor was obtained from a female donor in good health and CMV-seronegative. Here the chain combines TRBV5-1 and TRBJ2-3, and 7 bases in between align with TRBD2. Sequencing used PBMCs. The CDR3 amino acid sequence is: CASSSLPGTTRTDTQYF. The nucleotide sequence reads TGCGCCAGCAGCTCCCTACCCGGGACTACCAGAACAGATACGCAGTATTTT.